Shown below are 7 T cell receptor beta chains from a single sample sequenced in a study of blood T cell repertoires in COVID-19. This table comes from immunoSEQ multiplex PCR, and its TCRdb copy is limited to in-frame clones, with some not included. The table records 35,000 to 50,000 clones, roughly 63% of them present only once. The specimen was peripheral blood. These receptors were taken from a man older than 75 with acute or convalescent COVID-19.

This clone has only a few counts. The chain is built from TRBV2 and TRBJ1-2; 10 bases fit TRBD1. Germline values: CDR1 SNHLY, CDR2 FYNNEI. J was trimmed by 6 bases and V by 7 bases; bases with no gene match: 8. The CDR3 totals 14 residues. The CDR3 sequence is CASTVGDRGHGYTF. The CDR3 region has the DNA TGTGCCAGCACAGTGGGAGACAGGGGGCATGGCTACACCTTC.

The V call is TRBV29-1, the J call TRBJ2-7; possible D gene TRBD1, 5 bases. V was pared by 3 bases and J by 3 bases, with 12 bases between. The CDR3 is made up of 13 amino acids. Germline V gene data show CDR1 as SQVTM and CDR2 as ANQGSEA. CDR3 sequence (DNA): TGCAGCGTTGAGGACACCAGAAGCTACGAGCAGTACTTC. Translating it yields CSVEDTRSYEQYF.

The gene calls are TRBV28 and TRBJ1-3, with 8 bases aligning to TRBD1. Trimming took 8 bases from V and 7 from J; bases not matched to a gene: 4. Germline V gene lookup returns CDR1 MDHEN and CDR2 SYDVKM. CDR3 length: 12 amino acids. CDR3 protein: CASLTGENTIYF. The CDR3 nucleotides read TGTGCCAGCTTGACAGGGGAGAACACCATATATTTT.

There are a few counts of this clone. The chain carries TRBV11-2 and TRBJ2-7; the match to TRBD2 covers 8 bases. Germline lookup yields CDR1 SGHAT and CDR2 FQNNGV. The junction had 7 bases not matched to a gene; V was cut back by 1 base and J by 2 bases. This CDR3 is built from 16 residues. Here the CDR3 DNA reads TGTGCCAGCAGCTTAGTTTCTAGCGGGCCCACCTACGAGCAGTACTTC. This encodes CASSLVSSGPTYEQYF.

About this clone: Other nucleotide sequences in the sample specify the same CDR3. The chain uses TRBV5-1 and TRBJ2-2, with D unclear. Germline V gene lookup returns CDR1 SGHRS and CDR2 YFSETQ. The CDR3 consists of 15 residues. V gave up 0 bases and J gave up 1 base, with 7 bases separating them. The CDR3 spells CASSLGQLNTGELFF. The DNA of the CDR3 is TGCGCCAGCAGCTTGGGGCAGTTGAACACCGGGGAGCTGTTTTTT.

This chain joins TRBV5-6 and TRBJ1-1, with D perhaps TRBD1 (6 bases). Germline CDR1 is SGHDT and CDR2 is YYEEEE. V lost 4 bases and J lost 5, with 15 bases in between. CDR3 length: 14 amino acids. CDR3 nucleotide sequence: TGTGCCAGCAGCCCGGGAACAGGGAGTACTGAAGCTTTCTTT. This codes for CASSPGTGSTEAFF.

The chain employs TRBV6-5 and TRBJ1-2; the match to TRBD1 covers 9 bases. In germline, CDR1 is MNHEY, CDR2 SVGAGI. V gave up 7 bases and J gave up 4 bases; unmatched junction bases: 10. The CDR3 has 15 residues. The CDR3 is CASNPGQGVGYGYTF. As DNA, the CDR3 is TGTGCCAGCAACCCGGGACAGGGAGTGGGCTATGGCTACACCTTC.